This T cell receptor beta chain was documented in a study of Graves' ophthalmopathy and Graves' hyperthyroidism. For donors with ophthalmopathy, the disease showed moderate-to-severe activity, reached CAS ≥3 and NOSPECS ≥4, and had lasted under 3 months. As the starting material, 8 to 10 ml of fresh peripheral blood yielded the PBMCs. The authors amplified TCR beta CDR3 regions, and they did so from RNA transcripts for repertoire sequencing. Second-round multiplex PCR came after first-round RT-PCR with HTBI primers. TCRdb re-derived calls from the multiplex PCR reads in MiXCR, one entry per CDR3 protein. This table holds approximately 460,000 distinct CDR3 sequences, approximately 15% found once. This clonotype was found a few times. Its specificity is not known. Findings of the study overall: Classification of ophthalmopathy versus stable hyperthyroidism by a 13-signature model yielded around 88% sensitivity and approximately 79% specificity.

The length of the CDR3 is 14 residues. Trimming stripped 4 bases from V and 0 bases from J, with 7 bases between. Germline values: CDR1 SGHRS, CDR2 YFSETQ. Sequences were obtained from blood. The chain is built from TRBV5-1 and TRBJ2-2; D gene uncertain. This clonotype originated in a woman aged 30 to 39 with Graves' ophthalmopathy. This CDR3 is CASSERANTGELFF. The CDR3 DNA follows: TGCGCCAGCAGCGAAAGAGCGAACACCGGGGAGCTGTTTTTT.